This TCR beta chain was profiled in a study of shared clonotypes between healthy human individuals. The data were produced by immunoSEQ multiplex PCR, yet TCRdb's version contains in-frame clones alone and is incomplete. The sample contains about 710,000 clones, approximately 73% of which appear only once. Regarding this clone: Its antigen is not known.

Study-wide results and caveats: On the whole, naive subsets had larger estimated richness than memory subsets had. Researchers sampled only blood; tissue repertoires likely differ.

Germline V lookup: CDR1 MGHDK, CDR2 SYGVNS. V lost 4 bases to trimming and J lost 8 bases; unmatched junction nucleotides: 7. The CDR3 totals 13 residues. The chain has TRBV25-1 and TRBJ1-2; TRBD1 aligns across 7 bases. The sample taken for sequencing was memory CD4+ T cells sorted from blood. Subset here: CD45RA-negative fraction. The source of this sequence is a woman in her twenties or thirties in good health. The CDR3 region is CASSGNDRAGYTF. The CDR3 coding sequence is TGTGCCAGCAGTGGGAATGACAGGGCCGGCTACACCTTC.